This TCR beta chain was captured by sequencing in a study of blood T cell repertoires in COVID-19. The length of the CDR3 is 16 residues. V lost 0 bases and J 5 bases, leaving 13 bases between the germline ends. Germline V gives CDR1 LGHDT, CDR2 YNNKEL (reference sequence). Repertoires were generated with immunoSEQ multiplex PCR, while TCRdb's copy carries only in-frame clones and drops some. The repertoire has 170,000 or so clones, roughly 88% of them found once; the top ten carry more than 8.5%. This clone was observed at least ten times. The chain combines TRBV3-1 (or the pseudogene TRBV3-2) with TRBJ1-4; D unresolved. The sequenced sample consisted of PBMCs or T cells enriched from blood (not recorded which). The sequence was collected from a woman younger than 35 who had recovered from COVID-19. CDR3 residues: CASSQDSATGNEKLFF. The CDR3 DNA is TGTGCCAGCAGCCAAGATTCGGCGACTGGAAATGAAAAACTGTTTTTT.